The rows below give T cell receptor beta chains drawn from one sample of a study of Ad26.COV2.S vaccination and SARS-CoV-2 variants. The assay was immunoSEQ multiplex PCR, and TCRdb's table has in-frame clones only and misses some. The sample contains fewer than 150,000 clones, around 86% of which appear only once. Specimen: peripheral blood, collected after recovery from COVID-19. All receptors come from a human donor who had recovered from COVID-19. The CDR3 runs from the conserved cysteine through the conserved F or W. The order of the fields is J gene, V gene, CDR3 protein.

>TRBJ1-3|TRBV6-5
CASSYSIRASGNTIYF
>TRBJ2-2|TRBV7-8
CASSLPISGAGGELFF
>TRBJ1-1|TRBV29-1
CSAETVNTEAFF
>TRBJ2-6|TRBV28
CASRIGESGANVLTF
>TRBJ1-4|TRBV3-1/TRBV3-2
CASSPPRSTNEKLFF
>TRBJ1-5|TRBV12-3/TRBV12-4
CASSLQENQPQHF
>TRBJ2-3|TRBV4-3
CASSQLSGPLSTDTQYF
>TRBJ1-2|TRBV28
CASSVRTIGYTF
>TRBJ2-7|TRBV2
CASSEEAGGGEQYF
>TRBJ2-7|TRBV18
CASSPDSDRVHEQYF
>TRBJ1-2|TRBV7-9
CASSLEYTGGYTF
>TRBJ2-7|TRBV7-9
CASTPGFREPYEQYF
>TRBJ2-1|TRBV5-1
CASSLGSSGSYNEQFF
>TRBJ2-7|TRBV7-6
CASSPPSIYEQYF
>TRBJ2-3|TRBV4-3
CASSQDYRTGVDTQYF
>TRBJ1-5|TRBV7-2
CASSLQGSSNQPQHF
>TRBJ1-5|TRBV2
CASSEALVSVGNQPQHF
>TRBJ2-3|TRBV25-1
CASSEGQGTDTQYF
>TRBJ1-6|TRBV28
CASHDDVPPLHF
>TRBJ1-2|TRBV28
CASRETGGEGNYGYTF
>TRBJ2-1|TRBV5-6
CASSLMTSGGANEQFF
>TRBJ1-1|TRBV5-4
CASSPAGNTEAFF
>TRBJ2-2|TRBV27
CASRLAGTGELFF
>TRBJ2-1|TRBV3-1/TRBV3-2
CASTEGNSYNEQFF
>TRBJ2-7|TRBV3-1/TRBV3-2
CASSQGPSDEQYF
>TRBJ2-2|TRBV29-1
CSVERGQGAGNTGELFF
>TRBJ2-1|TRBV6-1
CASSEWLAGGYNEQFF
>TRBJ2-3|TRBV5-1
CASSFFPDSTPSTDTQYF
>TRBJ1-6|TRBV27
CASRPSGTLGRSPLHF
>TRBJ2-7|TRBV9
CASSAGTDNYEQYF
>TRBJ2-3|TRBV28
CASSSIRLRTQYF
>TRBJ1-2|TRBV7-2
CASSLLGTGGDYGYTF
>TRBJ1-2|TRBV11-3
CASSLVNKGAYGYTF
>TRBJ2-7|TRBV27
CATQGLAGAYEQYF
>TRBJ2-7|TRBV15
CATSRDREGPHEQYF
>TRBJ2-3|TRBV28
CASRTGTGSTDTQYF
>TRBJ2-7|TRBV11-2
CASSLEYGAYEQYF
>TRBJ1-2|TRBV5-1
CASSLEWSVGGYTF
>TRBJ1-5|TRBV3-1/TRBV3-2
CASSQDLGGMPQHF
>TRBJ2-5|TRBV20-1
CSAFMRETQYF
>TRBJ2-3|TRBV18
CASSRGQASTDTQYF
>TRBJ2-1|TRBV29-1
CSVDSWAGRTNEQFF
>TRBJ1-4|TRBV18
CASSLDQIATNEKLFF
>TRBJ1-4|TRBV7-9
CASSLGGAGTEKLFF
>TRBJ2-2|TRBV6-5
CASYTGGFTGELFF
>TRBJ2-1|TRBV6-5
CASRQGNNEQFF
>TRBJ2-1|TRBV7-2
CASSSDRIEQFF
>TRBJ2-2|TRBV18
CASSPPTTGSDTGELFF
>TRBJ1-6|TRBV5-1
CASSLGQNNSPLHF
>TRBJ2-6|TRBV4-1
CASSQSGTGDSGANVLTF
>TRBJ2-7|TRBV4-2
CASSQRQGDDEQYF
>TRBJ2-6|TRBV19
CASSIPPPTLTTTSGANVLTF
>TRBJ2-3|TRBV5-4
CASSLKEGGDTQYF
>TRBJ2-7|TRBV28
CASSLKQALRYEQYF
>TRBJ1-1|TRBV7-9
CASSPGWNTEAFF
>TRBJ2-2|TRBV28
CASSRDGTVATGELFF
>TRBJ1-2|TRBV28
CASSYPHYGYTF
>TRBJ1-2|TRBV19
CASSFRGASGGYTF
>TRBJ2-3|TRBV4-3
CASSQEGNTDTQYF